These T cell receptor beta chains were read from a single sample in a study of T-cell memory formation after mild COVID-19. TCRdb fed the 5' RACE reads into MiXCR, producing one record per CDR3 protein. The table shows fewer than 250,000 distinct CDR3 sequences, with about 27% occurring only once. Source material: PBMCs or a T cell subset sorted from them (not recorded which). These receptor sequences come from an adult woman who had mild COVID-19 (a few samples of this study predate the infection). Cell type and time point are not known. Each CDR3 is given with its conserved first and last residue. Each record gives: J gene, D gene, V gene, clone size, CDR3 DNA, CDR3 protein. D genes are given only for firm matches. A clone size is listed for some rows: how often the clone was seen (once, few, many), or a class if it is expanded.

j_call: TRBJ2-1
d_call: NA
v_call: TRBV7-2
clone_size: NA
cdr3_nt: TGTGCCAGCAGCCAAGGGGGGGGCGATGAGCAGTTCTTC
cdr3_aa: CASSQGGGDEQFF

j_call: TRBJ1-4
d_call: NA
v_call: TRBV4-1
clone_size: NA
cdr3_nt: TGCGCCAGCAGCCGCACAGCCATCTTAAACGAAAAACTGTTTTTT
cdr3_aa: CASSRTAILNEKLFF

j_call: TRBJ2-7
d_call: NA
v_call: TRBV20-1
clone_size: NA
cdr3_nt: TGCAGTGCTAGAGGTCAGGGGACTACTTCCTACGAGCAGTACTTC
cdr3_aa: CSARGQGTTSYEQYF

j_call: TRBJ1-1
d_call: NA
v_call: TRBV4-1
clone_size: NA
cdr3_nt: TGCGCCAGCAGCGGGGGACTTCGGAACACTGAAGCTTTCTTT
cdr3_aa: CASSGGLRNTEAFF

j_call: TRBJ2-7
d_call: TRBD1
v_call: TRBV27
clone_size: few
cdr3_nt: TGTGCCAGCAGTTTATCCACAGGGGGCGGGTACGAGCAGTACTTC
cdr3_aa: CASSLSTGGGYEQYF

j_call: TRBJ2-3
d_call: NA
v_call: TRBV3-1
clone_size: NA
cdr3_nt: TGTGCCAGCAGCCAAGATCCCTGGACCACAGATACGCAGTATTTT
cdr3_aa: CASSQDPWTTDTQYF

j_call: TRBJ2-3
d_call: NA
v_call: TRBV27
clone_size: few
cdr3_nt: TGTGCCAGCAGTTATCTCTCATCCTCCACAGATACGCAGTATTTT
cdr3_aa: CASSYLSSSTDTQYF

j_call: TRBJ2-6
d_call: NA
v_call: TRBV3-1
clone_size: NA
cdr3_nt: TGTGCCAGCAGCCACGGGGCTGGGGCCAACGTCCTGACTTTC
cdr3_aa: CASSHGAGANVLTF

j_call: TRBJ2-3
d_call: NA
v_call: TRBV7-2
clone_size: once
cdr3_nt: TGTGCCAGCAGCTTAGGGATGGTAGAAGATACGCAGTATTTT
cdr3_aa: CASSLGMVEDTQYF

j_call: TRBJ2-2
d_call: TRBD2
v_call: TRBV3-1
clone_size: NA
cdr3_nt: TGTGCCAGCAGCCAGAGCGGGGGGTCCCCCAGTGCCGGGGAGCTGTTTTTT
cdr3_aa: CASSQSGGSPSAGELFF

j_call: TRBJ2-1
d_call: NA
v_call: TRBV3-1
clone_size: few
cdr3_nt: TGTGCCAGCAGCCGATATATACGACTAGGGGACCTTACTTACTCCTACAATGAGCAGTTCTTC
cdr3_aa: CASSRYIRLGDLTYSYNEQFF

j_call: TRBJ2-7
d_call: NA
v_call: TRBV23-1
clone_size: few
cdr3_nt: TGCGCCAGCAGTCAACAGGAGATCGAGCAGTACTTC
cdr3_aa: CASSQQEIEQYF

j_call: TRBJ2-2
d_call: NA
v_call: TRBV11-3
clone_size: few
cdr3_nt: TGTGCCAGCAGCACCAGAGGCGCCGGGGAGCTGTTTTTT
cdr3_aa: CASSTRGAGELFF

j_call: TRBJ2-1
d_call: NA
v_call: TRBV19
clone_size: NA
cdr3_nt: TGTGCCAGTAGTATAGTGTTGAGCTCCTACAATGAGCAGTTCTTC
cdr3_aa: CASSIVLSSYNEQFF

j_call: TRBJ2-7
d_call: NA
v_call: TRBV21-1
clone_size: few
cdr3_nt: TGTGCCAGCAGCAAAGCGGACGGGCGACCTCGACCCTACGAGCAGTACTTC
cdr3_aa: CASSKADGRPRPYEQYF

j_call: TRBJ2-2
d_call: NA
v_call: TRBV12-3/TRBV12-4
clone_size: few
cdr3_nt: TGTGCCAGCAGTCAGGCTCCCGGGGAGCTGTTTTTT
cdr3_aa: CASSQAPGELFF

j_call: TRBJ2-7
d_call: NA
v_call: TRBV2
clone_size: few
cdr3_nt: TGTGCCAGCATCACCTTAGGCCAGGGAGCCTACGAGCAGTACTTC
cdr3_aa: CASITLGQGAYEQYF

j_call: TRBJ1-2
d_call: NA
v_call: TRBV4-1
clone_size: many
cdr3_nt: TGCGCCAGCAGCCCATCTGGGCCCTATGGCTACACCTTC
cdr3_aa: CASSPSGPYGYTF

j_call: TRBJ2-1
d_call: TRBD1
v_call: TRBV11-3
clone_size: NA
cdr3_nt: TGTGCCAGCAGGGACAGGGGGACCTACAATGAGCAGTTCTTC
cdr3_aa: CASRDRGTYNEQFF

j_call: TRBJ2-7
d_call: NA
v_call: TRBV5-1
clone_size: few
cdr3_nt: TGCGCCAGCAGCTGGGGGGCAGCGGGGAACGAGCAGTACTTC
cdr3_aa: CASSWGAAGNEQYF

j_call: TRBJ2-7
d_call: TRBD1
v_call: TRBV29-1
clone_size: few
cdr3_nt: TGCAGCGTGGAAAAGGGGGCCGGCTACGAGCAGTACTTC
cdr3_aa: CSVEKGAGYEQYF

j_call: TRBJ1-1
d_call: NA
v_call: TRBV7-9
clone_size: few
cdr3_nt: TGTGCCAGCAGCCCTCAGGGGTTTAACACTGAAGCTTTCTTT
cdr3_aa: CASSPQGFNTEAFF

j_call: TRBJ1-2
d_call: TRBD1
v_call: TRBV12-3/TRBV12-4
clone_size: NA
cdr3_nt: TGTGCCAGCAACGGGGGGACAGGGGAGCACTATGGCTACACCTTC
cdr3_aa: CASNGGTGEHYGYTF